Detailed here is one T cell receptor (beta chain). Its specificity is not known. This CDR3 comprises 14 residues. CDR1 is GTSNPN and CDR2 is SVGIG in the germline V gene (reference sequence). For each CDR3 protein, TCRdb gives one entry from its re-call of the 5' RACE reads, without DNA. This listing includes approximately 400,000 distinct CDR3 sequences. The sample originates from a study of monozygotic twins with inflammatory bowel disease. Whole-study results and caveats: Individual T cell subtypes were not distinguishable.

The sample consisted of blood. This receptor was obtained from a human donor with ulcerative colitis or Crohn's disease, or a healthy co-twin of an affected twin (not recorded which). The chain combines TRBV30 with TRBJ1-2; TCRdb proposes TRBD1, but this gene call is untestable without DNA. This CDR3 is CAWSVQGTTYGYTF.